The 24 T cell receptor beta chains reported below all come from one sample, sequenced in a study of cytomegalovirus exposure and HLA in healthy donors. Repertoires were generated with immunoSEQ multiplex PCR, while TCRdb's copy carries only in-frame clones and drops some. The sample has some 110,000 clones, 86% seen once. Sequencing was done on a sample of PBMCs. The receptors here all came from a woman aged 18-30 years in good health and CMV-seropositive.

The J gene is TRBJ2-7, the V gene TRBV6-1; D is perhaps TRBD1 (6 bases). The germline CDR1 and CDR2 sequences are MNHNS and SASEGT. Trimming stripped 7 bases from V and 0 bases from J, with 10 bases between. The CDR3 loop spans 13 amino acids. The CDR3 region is CASMDSSSYEQYF. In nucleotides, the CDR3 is TGTGCCAGCATGGACAGCAGCTCCTACGAGCAGTACTTC.

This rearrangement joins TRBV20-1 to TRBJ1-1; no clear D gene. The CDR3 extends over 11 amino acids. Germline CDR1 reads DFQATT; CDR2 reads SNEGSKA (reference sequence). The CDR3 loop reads CMPTRGTEAFF. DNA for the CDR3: TGCATGCCCACTCGGGGCACTGAAGCTTTCTTT.

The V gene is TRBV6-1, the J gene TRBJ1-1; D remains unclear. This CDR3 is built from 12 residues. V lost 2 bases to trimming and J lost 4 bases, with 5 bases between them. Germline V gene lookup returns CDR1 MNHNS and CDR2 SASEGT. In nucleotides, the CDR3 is TGTGCCAGCAGTGAATCGGGCACTGAAGCTTTCTTT. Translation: CASSESGTEAFF.

CDR3 nucleotides: TGTGCCAGCAGCCAGCTAGCGGGGGGCTACACCGGGGAGCTGTTTTTT. This codes for CASSQLAGGYTGELFF. This rearrangement joins TRBV14 to TRBJ2-2; TRBD2 matches at 11 bases. Trimming at V came to 3 bases and at J to 3 bases, leaving 3 bases not matched to a gene. Per germline, CDR1 SGHDN and CDR2 FVKESK. The CDR3 spans 16 residues.

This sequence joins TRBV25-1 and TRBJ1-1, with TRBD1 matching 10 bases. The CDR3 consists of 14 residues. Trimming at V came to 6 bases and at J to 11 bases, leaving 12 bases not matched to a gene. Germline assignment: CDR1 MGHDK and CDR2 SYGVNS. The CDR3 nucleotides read TGTGCCAGCAGCAGACAGGGGGCGGTTTCGGGGGCTTTCTTT. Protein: CASSRQGAVSGAFF.

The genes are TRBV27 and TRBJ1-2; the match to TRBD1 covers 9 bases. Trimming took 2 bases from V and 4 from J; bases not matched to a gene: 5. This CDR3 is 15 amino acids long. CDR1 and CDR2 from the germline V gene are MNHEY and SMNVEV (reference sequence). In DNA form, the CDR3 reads TGTGCCAGCAGTTTAACAGGGGGCGTAAGCTATGGCTACACCTTC. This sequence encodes CASSLTGGVSYGYTF.

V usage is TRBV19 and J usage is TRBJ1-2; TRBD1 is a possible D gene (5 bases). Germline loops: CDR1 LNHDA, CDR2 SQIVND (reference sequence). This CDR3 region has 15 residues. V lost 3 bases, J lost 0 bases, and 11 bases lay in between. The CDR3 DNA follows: TGTGCCAGTAGTATGGGGGGGAGAGCTAACTATGGCTACACCTTC. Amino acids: CASSMGGRANYGYTF. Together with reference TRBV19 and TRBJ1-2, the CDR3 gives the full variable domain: DGGITQSPKYLFRKEGQNVTLSCEQNLNHDAMYWYRQDPGQGLRLIYYSQIVNDFQKGDIAEGYSVSREKKESFPLTVTSAQKNPTAFYLCASSMGGRANYGYTFGSGTRLTVV.

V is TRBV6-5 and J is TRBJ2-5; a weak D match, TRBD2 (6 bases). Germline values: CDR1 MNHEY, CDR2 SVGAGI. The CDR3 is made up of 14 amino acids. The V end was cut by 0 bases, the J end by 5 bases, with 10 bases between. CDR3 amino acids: CASSYSIRGETQYF. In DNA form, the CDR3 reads TGTGCCAGCAGTTACTCGATACGGGGGGAGACCCAGTACTTC.

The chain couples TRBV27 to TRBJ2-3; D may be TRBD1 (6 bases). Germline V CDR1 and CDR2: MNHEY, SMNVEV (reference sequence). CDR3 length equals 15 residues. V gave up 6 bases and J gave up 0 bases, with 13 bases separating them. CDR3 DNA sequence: TGTGCCAGCAGGATAGGACAGCTCAGCACAGATACGCAGTATTTT. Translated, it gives CASRIGQLSTDTQYF.

The CDR3 sequence: CASSSTGTGYEAFF. The CDR3 region has the DNA TGTGCCAGCAGCTCAACCGGGACAGGGTATGAAGCTTTCTTT. This rearrangement joins TRBV7-9 to TRBJ1-1; 9 bases line up with TRBD1. CDR1 SEHNR and CDR2 FQNEAQ come from the germline V gene (reference sequence). With 4 bases clipped from V and 7 bases from J, the junction kept 7 bases outside the gene matches. This CDR3 contains 14 residues.

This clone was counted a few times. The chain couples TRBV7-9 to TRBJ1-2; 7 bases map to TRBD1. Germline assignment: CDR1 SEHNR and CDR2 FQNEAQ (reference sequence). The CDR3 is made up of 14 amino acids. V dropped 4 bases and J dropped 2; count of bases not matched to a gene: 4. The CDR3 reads CASSSPQGNYGYTF. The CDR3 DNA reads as TGTGCCAGCAGCTCCCCACAGGGGAACTATGGCTACACCTTC.

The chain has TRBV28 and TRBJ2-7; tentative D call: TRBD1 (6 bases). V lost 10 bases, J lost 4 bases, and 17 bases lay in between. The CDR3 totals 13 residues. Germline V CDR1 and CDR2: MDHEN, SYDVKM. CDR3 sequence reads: CATSRIGQYEQYF. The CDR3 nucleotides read TGTGCCACCTCTAGGATTGGACAGTACGAGCAGTACTTC.

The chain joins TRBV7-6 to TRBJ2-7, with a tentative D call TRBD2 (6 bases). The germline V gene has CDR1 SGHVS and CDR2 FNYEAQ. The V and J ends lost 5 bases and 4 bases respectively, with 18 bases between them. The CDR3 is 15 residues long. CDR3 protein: CASSMGTGLIYEQYF. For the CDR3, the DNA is TGTGCCAGCAGCATGGGAACGGGACTGATATACGAGCAGTACTTC.

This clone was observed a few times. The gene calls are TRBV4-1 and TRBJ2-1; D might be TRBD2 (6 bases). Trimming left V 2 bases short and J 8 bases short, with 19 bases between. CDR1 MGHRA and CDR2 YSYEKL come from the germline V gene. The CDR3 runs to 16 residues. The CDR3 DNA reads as TGCGCCAGCAGCCAACTTAACCTCCTAGCGTATGATGAGCAGTTCTTC. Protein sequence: CASSQLNLLAYDEQFF.

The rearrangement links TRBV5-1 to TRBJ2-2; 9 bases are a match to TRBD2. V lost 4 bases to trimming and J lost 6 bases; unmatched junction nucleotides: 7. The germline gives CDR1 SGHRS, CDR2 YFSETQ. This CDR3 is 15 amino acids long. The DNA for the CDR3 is TGCGCCAGCAGCCCCTATAGCGGGAGCCCCGGGGAGCTGTTTTTT. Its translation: CASSPYSGSPGELFF.

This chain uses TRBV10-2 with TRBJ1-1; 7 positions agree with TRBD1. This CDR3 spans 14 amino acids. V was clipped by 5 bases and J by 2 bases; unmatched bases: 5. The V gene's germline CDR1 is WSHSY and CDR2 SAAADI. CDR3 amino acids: CASSPRTGNTEAFF. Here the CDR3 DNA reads TGCGCCAGCAGTCCAAGGACAGGTAACACTGAAGCTTTCTTT.

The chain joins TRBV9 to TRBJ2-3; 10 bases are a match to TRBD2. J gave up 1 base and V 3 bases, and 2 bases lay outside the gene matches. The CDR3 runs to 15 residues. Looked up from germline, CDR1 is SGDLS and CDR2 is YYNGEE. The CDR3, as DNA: TGTGCCAGCAGCGGAGGGACTAGCGGCACAGATACGCAGTATTTT. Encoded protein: CASSGGTSGTDTQYF.

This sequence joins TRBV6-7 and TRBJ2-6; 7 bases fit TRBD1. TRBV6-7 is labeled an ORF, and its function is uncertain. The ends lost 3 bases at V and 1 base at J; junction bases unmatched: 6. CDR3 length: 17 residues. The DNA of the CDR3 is TGTGCCAGCAGTTATCACAGGGGCCGGTCTGGGGCCAACGTCCTGACTTTC. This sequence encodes CASSYHRGRSGANVLTF.

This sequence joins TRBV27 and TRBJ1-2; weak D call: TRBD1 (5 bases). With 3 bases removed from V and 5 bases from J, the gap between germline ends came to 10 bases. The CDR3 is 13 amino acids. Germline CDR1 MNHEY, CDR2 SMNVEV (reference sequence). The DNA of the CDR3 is TGTGCCAGCAGTTTTAAGTCAGGGTATGGCTACACCTTC. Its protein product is CASSFKSGYGYTF.

The CDR3 here is CASREGGRFSNEQFF. In DNA, the CDR3 is TGTGCCAGCCGCGAAGGGGGACGGTTCTCCAATGAGCAGTTCTTC. The chain couples TRBV28 to TRBJ2-1, with D maybe TRBD1 (6 bases). CDR3 size: 15 residues. The V gene's germline CDR1 is MDHEN and CDR2 SYDVKM. V shed 8 bases and J shed 6 bases, with 20 bases lying between them.

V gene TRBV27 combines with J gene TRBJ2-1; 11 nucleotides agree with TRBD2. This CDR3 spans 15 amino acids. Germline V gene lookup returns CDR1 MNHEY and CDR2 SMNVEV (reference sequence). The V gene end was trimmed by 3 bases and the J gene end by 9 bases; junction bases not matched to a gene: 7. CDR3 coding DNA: TGTGCCAGCAGTTTGGTAGCGGGGGGGCGAGGTGAGCAGTTCTTC. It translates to CASSLVAGGRGEQFF.

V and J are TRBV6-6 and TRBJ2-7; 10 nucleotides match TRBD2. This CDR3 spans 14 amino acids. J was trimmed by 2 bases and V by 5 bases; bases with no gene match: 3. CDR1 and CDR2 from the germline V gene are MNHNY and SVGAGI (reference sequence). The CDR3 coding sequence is TGTGCCAGCAGTATAGCGGGAGGAACCTACGAGCAGTACTTC. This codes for CASSIAGGTYEQYF.

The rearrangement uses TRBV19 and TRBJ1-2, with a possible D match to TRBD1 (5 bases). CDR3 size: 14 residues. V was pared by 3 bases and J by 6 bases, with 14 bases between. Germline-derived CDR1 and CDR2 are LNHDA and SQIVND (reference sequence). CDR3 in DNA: TGTGCCAGTAGTATCCTCTCAGGGTCTAATGGCTACACCTTC. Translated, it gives CASSILSGSNGYTF.

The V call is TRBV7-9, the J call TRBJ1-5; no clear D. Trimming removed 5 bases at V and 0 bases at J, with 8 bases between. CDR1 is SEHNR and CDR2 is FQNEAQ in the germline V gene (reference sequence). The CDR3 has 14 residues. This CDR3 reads CASSHTDSNQPQHF. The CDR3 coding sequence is TGTGCCAGCAGCCATACAGATAGCAATCAGCCCCAGCATTTT.